These T cell receptor beta chains were read from a single sample in a study of T cell responses to AZD1222 COVID-19 vaccine. Assay used: immunoSEQ multiplex PCR; TCRdb lists only in-frame clones, some missing. The table has about 110,000 clones, about 85% seen once. The specimen comprised peripheral blood, sampled on day 0 of AZD1222 vaccination. These TCRs come from an adult in good health. Both conserved end residues are part of each CDR3. Each record gives: J gene, V gene, CDR3 length, clone size, D gene, CDR3 DNA, CDR3 protein. D genes are given only for firm matches. Rows give clone size only sometimes, using once, few, many, or a class for an expanded clone.

>TRBJ2-2|TRBV7-9|12|-|-
TGTGCCAGCAGGAGCCCGGCCGGGGAGCTGTTTTTT
CASRSPAGELFF
>TRBJ2-5|TRBV11-2|16|-|-
TGTGCCAGCAGCTTAGAGCGGGGAGGGGGCGTCGAGACCCAGTACTTC
CASSLERGGGVETQYF
>TRBJ2-2|TRBV3-1/TRBV3-2|14|-|-
TGTGCCAGCAGCCAACGGGCCAGCGGCGGGGAGCTGTTTTTT
CASSQRASGGELFF
>TRBJ2-2|TRBV2|16|-|-
TGTGCCAGCTCAAAGGCGGGCAGGGTGTACACCGGGGAGCTGTTTTTT
CASSKAGRVYTGELFF
>TRBJ1-1|TRBV2|15|-|-
TGTGCCAGCAGGACCGGCGGGGTAGCGAACACTGAAGCTTTCTTT
CASRTGGVANTEAFF
>TRBJ2-1|TRBV19|16|-|-
TGTGCCAGTAGTATTCCCAGGGGGGACTCCTACAATGAGCAGTTCTTC
CASSIPRGDSYNEQFF
>TRBJ1-1|TRBV6-5|16|-|TRBD1
TGTGCCAGCAGTTACTCCCGACAGGGGAGGGAGACTGAAGCTTTCTTT
CASSYSRQGRETEAFF
>TRBJ2-7|TRBV18|16|-|TRBD1
TGTGCCAGCTCACCAGGACTTGACACAGGGGGGTACGAGCAGTACTTC
CASSPGLDTGGYEQYF
>TRBJ1-5|TRBV24-1|15|-|-
TGTGCCACCAGTGACTCGGGGGGGGACAATCAGCCCCAGCATTTT
CATSDSGGDNQPQHF
>TRBJ1-4|TRBV10-3|13|-|-
TGTGCCATCAGTGAGTCCACTAATGAAAAACTGTTTTTT
CAISESTNEKLFF
>TRBJ1-2|TRBV5-4|13|-|-
TGTGCCAGCAGCCCTCGCCCTTCTCCAGGCTACACCTTC
CASSPRPSPGYTF
>TRBJ1-1|TRBV5-8|14|once|TRBD1
TGTGCCAGCAGCCCTGACAGGGGGCTTTTGAGAGCTTTCTTT
CASSPDRGLLRAFF
>TRBJ1-6|TRBV12-3/TRBV12-4|13|-|-
TGTGCCAGCAGTTTTGGCAGACCCGTACCCCTCCACTTT
CASSFGRPVPLHF
>TRBJ2-2|TRBV5-1|15|-|-
TGCGCCAGCAGCTTGTCCAGGCCGAACACCGGGGAGCTGTTTTTT
CASSLSRPNTGELFF
>TRBJ1-1|TRBV27|14|-|TRBD1
TGTGCCAGCAGTCCCGGGACAGGGGTGTTTGGGGCTTTCTTT
CASSPGTGVFGAFF
>TRBJ1-5|TRBV5-6|18|-|-
TGTGCCAGCAGCTTGGGTCCCTCCCGCCCGTATAGCAATCAGCCCCAGCATTTT
CASSLGPSRPYSNQPQHF
>TRBJ2-1|TRBV19|11|-|-
TGTGCCAGTACGGGCTACAATGAGCAGTTCTTC
CASTGYNEQFF
>TRBJ1-6|TRBV5-1|13|few|-
TGCGCCAGCAGCCTCCAGGTAAATTCACCCCTCCACTTT
CASSLQVNSPLHF
>TRBJ1-1|TRBV19|13|-|-
TGTGCCAGTAGTATGTCCGGGGGCACTGAAGCTTTCTTT
CASSMSGGTEAFF
>TRBJ1-5|TRBV15|15|-|-
TGTGCCACCAGCAGAGCTAGACAGAACAATCAGCCCCAGCATTTT
CATSRARQNNQPQHF
>TRBJ1-5|TRBV2|13|-|-
TGTGCCAGCAGTGAACGGGCCAGGGGGCCCCAGCATTTT
CASSERARGPQHF
>TRBJ1-1|TRBV12-3/TRBV12-4|13|-|TRBD1
TGTGCCAGCAGTTTTGGGACAGGGGGCCGAGCTTTCTTT
CASSFGTGGRAFF
>TRBJ1-5|TRBV15|15|once|-
TGTGCCACCAGCAGAGTTCGACAGGGCAATCAGCCCCAGCATTTT
CATSRVRQGNQPQHF
>TRBJ2-5|TRBV7-2|15|-|TRBD2
TGTGCCAGCAGGAGAGGGACTAGCGGGGCAGAGACCCAGTACTTC
CASRRGTSGAETQYF
>TRBJ2-7|TRBV7-8|16|-|TRBD2
TGTGCCAGCAGCCCCGCCAAGCGGGGGAGTTACTACGAGCAGTACTTC
CASSPAKRGSYYEQYF
>TRBJ1-5|TRBV27|16|-|TRBD1
TGTGCCAGCAGTTTGGACGGGACAGCCGTCAATCAGCCCCAGCATTTT
CASSLDGTAVNQPQHF
>TRBJ1-2|TRBV27|16|-|-
TGTGCCAGCAGTCCTAGTACAGGGTCCCTTCACTATGGCTACACCTTC
CASSPSTGSLHYGYTF
>TRBJ2-1|TRBV7-9|11|once|TRBD1
TGTGCCAGCAGCTGGGGACAGGAAAAGTTCTTC
CASSWGQEKFF
>TRBJ1-3|TRBV11-3|13|-|-
TGTGCCAGCAGCTTAGATTTTGGAAACACCATATATTTT
CASSLDFGNTIYF
>TRBJ2-2|TRBV4-1|16|-|TRBD1
TGCGCCAGCAGCCACTCCGGGACAGGGAGGTCCGGGGAGCTGTTTTTT
CASSHSGTGRSGELFF
>TRBJ2-2|TRBV4-1|12|-|-
TGCGCCAGCAGCCAAGTTGGCGGGGAGCTGTTTTTT
CASSQVGGELFF
>TRBJ1-3|TRBV18|15|-|-
TGTGCCAGCTCACGCGCCCAGGCCTCTGGAAACACCATATATTTT
CASSRAQASGNTIYF
>TRBJ1-1|TRBV11-3|13|few|-
TGTGCCAGCAGCCTCCGCCGGGGTACTGAAGCTTTCTTT
CASSLRRGTEAFF
>TRBJ1-5|TRBV6-1|16|-|-
TGTGCCAGCAGTGATCTCTGGAACGAGGGCAATCAGCCCCAGCATTTT
CASSDLWNEGNQPQHF
>TRBJ1-6|TRBV2|13|-|TRBD1
TGTGCCACCACCGGGACAGGGGATTCACCCCTCCACTTT
CATTGTGDSPLHF
>TRBJ1-2|TRBV7-9|14|once|-
TGTGCCAGCAGCTTAGGCGAGGCCGACTATGGCTACACCTTC
CASSLGEADYGYTF
>TRBJ2-7|TRBV28|15|-|TRBD1
TGTGCCAGCAGGAAAGCCGGGACAGGACAGGGTATGCAGTACTTC
CASRKAGTGQGMQYF
>TRBJ1-2|TRBV7-2|14|-|TRBD1
TGTGCCAGCAGCTCCCGGGACAGGGTGGATGGCTACACCTTC
CASSSRDRVDGYTF
>TRBJ1-1|TRBV4-2|16|once|-
TGTGCCAGCAGCCAAGCCGACCGGACTTGGTACACTGAAGCTTTCTTT
CASSQADRTWYTEAFF
>TRBJ1-1|TRBV7-9|14|-|-
TGTGCCAGCAGCTTAGGGACAGTGAACACTGAAGCTTTCTTT
CASSLGTVNTEAFF
>TRBJ1-4|TRBV12-3/TRBV12-4|13|-|-
TGTGCCAGCAGTTTAGCGGGTGGCCAACGACTGTTTTTT
CASSLAGGQRLFF
>TRBJ2-1|TRBV11-2|14|-|TRBD2
TGTGCCAGCAGCATACTAGCGTTCTACAATGAGCAGTTCTTC
CASSILAFYNEQFF
>TRBJ1-6|TRBV14|16|-|TRBD1
TGTGCCAGCAGCCAAGGGGGCAGGGGGCGAAATTCACCCCTCCACTTT
CASSQGGRGRNSPLHF
>TRBJ1-5|TRBV27|9|-|-
TGTGCCAGCAGACGGCCCCAGCATTTT
CASRRPQHF
>TRBJ2-3|TRBV28|15|-|-
TGTGCCAGCAGCGCTGACCGATCTAGCACAGATACGCAGTATTTT
CASSADRSSTDTQYF
>TRBJ1-1|TRBV10-3|16|-|TRBD1
TGTGCCATCAGTGAGAGATGGGACAGGTTTAACACTGAAGCTTTCTTT
CAISERWDRFNTEAFF
>TRBJ2-3|TRBV10-3|13|-|-
TGTGCCATCGGGCGCGGGCCCACAGATACGCAGTATTTT
CAIGRGPTDTQYF
>TRBJ2-3|TRBV4-1|12|-|-
TGCGCCAGCAGCCATGCCTCAGATACGCAGTATTTT
CASSHASDTQYF
>TRBJ1-1|TRBV27|13|-|-
TGTGCCAGCAGTTTCTCCCCTAGCACTGAAGCTTTCTTT
CASSFSPSTEAFF
>TRBJ2-1|TRBV5-1|22|-|-
TGCGCCAGCAGCTCCCGAAACTACACGCTTAGACTGTCCGGAAGCTCCTACAATGAGCAGTTCTTC
CASSSRNYTLRLSGSSYNEQFF
>TRBJ2-5|TRBV29-1|15|few|TRBD2
TGCAGCGTTGAAGTTGGGCTAGCGGGGGGTGAGACCCAGTACTTC
CSVEVGLAGGETQYF
>TRBJ2-4|TRBV28|16|-|TRBD1
TGTGCCAGCAGTTTAGTGGGGGACAGGGGACAAAACATTCAGTACTTC
CASSLVGDRGQNIQYF
>TRBJ2-3|TRBV7-2|16|-|-
TGTGCCAGCAGCACCCAGGCGGGAACTAGCACAGATACGCAGTATTTT
CASSTQAGTSTDTQYF